The 3 T cell receptor beta chains below were found in one sample sequenced in a study of blood T cell repertoires in COVID-19. Only in-frame clones appear in the TCRdb table, and some are missing; sequencing was by immunoSEQ multiplex PCR. The data show around 400,000 clones, roughly 84% seen once. The specimen sequenced was PBMCs or T cells enriched from blood (not recorded which). These receptors came from a woman between 18 and 29 years old who had been exposed to COVID-19.

The chain recombines TRBV6-5 with TRBJ2-7, with D perhaps TRBD1 (5 bases). The V gene's germline CDR1 is MNHEY and CDR2 SVGAGI. The V end lost 6 bases, the J end lost 0 bases, and 15 bases lay between the germline ends. The CDR3 contains 15 residues. As DNA, the CDR3 is TGTGCCAGCAGCGCGAATCAGGGCATCTCCTACGAGCAGTACTTC. Protein sequence: CASSANQGISYEQYF.

A few counts support this clone. V usage is TRBV28 and J usage is TRBJ2-7; possibly TRBD2 for D (6 bases). The V gene lost 9 bases and the J gene lost 0 bases, with 12 bases spanning the gap. Germline V gene data show CDR1 as MDHEN and CDR2 as SYDVKM. CDR3 size: 13 residues. CDR3 sequence reads: CASTSGGSYEQYF. Here the CDR3 DNA reads TGTGCCAGTACCTCCGGGGGCTCCTACGAGCAGTACTTC.

The chain's CDR3 is CASTRTPNTGELFF. The CDR3 nucleotides are TGTGCCAGCACGAGGACACCGAACACCGGGGAGCTGTTTTTT. V usage is TRBV28 and J usage is TRBJ2-2, with D possibly matching TRBD1 (5 bases). Trimming stripped 7 bases from V and 0 bases from J, with 9 bases between. CDR1 and CDR2 from the germline V gene are MDHEN and SYDVKM. The CDR3 covers 14 residues.